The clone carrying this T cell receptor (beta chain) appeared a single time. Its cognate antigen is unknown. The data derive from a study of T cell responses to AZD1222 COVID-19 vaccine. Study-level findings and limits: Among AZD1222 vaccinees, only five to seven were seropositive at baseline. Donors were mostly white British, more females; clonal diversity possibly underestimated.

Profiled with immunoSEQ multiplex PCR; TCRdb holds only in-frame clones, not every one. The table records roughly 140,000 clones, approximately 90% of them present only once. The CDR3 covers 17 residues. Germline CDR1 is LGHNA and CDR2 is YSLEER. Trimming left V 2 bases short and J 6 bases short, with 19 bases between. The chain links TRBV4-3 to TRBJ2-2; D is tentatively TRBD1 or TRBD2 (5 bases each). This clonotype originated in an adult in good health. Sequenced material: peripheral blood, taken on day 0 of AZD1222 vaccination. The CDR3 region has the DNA TGCGCCAGCAGCCAATCCCCTACCGGGACCCAAGCCGGGGAGCTGTTTTTT. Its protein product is CASSQSPTGTQAGELFF.